This paragraph covers one T cell receptor beta chain sequence. Study members were between 18 and 89 years old and lived in approximately 25 US regions. Participants in the exposed group had met a COVID-19 case in the 2 weeks before joining the study. The entry originates in a study of blood T cell repertoires in COVID-19. The wider study: Sources were T cells, B-cell-depleted T cells, or PBMCs; the material itself was cDNA or gDNA.

Per the original methods: Reference gene primer amplification yielded estimated nucleated cell counts. The table came from immunoSEQ multiplex PCR; TCRdb's copy has only in-frame clones and leaves some out. V and J calls and clone size come straight from that table; D and trimming were deduced from the DNA. The sample records fewer than 350,000 clones, about nine tenths being singletons. CDR3 length: 14 amino acids. The V and J ends lost 8 bases and 0 bases respectively, with 10 bases between them. CDR1 is SEHNR, CDR2 FQNEAQ, per germline (reference sequence). The specimen sequenced was PBMCs or T cells enriched from blood (not recorded which). This TCR was recovered from a woman aged 25 to 45 who had been exposed to COVID-19. The chain carries TRBV7-9 and TRBJ1-4, with D uncertain. Here the CDR3 reads CASAEVPTNEKLFF. The CDR3 DNA reads TGTGCCAGCGCCGAGGTTCCAACTAATGAAAAACTGTTTTTT.